Listed here is a single T cell receptor beta chain. The sample comes from a study of cytomegalovirus exposure and HLA in healthy donors. PCR employed 60 Vbeta and 13 Jbeta primers. The assay was immunoSEQ multiplex PCR, and TCRdb's table has in-frame clones only and misses some. The clone table shows roughly 73,000 clones, with the ten largest holding approximately 13%. Sequenced sample: PBMCs. The clonotype was recovered from a man aged 50 to 60 in good health and CMV-seropositive.

The CDR3 DNA sequence: TGCGGAGGGTGGAGGGAGGGGTCCTACGAGCAGTACGTC. This codes for CGGWREGSYEQYV. The chain uses TRBV5-1 and TRBJ2-7; TRBD2 aligns across 7 bases. The CDR3 runs 13 residues. The germline V gene encodes CDR1 SGHRS and CDR2 YFSETQ.